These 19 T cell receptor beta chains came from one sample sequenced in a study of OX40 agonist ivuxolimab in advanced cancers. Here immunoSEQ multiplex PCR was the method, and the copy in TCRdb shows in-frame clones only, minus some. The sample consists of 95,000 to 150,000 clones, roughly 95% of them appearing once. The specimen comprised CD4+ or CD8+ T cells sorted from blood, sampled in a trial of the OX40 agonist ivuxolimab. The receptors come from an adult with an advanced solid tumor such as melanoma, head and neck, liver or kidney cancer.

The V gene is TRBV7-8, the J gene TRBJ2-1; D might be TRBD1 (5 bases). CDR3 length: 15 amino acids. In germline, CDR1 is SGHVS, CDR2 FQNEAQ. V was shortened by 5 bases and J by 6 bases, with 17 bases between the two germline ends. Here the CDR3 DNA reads TGTGCCAGCAGCCCCCCCCAGGGCCGGGTCAATGAGCAGTTCTTC. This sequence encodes CASSPPQGRVNEQFF.

Here the CDR3 reads CASSGDASSYEQYF. For the CDR3, the DNA is TGTGCCAGCAGCGGGGACGCGAGCTCCTACGAGCAGTACTTC. The rearrangement links TRBV7-9 to TRBJ2-7; perhaps D is TRBD1 or TRBD2 (5 bases each). Trimming left V 5 bases short and J 0 bases short, with 11 bases between. Germline lookup yields CDR1 SEHNR and CDR2 FQNEAQ (reference sequence). The CDR3 has 14 amino acids.

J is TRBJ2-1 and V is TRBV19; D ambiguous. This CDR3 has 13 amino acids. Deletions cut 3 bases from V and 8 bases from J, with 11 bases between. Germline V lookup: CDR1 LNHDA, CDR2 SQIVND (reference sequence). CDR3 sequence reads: CASSIRFLYEQFF. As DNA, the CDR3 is TGTGCCAGTAGTATTCGGTTCCTTTATGAGCAGTTCTTC.

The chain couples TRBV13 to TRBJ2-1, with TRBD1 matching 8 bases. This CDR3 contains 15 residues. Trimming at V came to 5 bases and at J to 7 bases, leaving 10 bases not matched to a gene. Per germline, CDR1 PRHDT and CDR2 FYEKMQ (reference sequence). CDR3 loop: CASSHRGKGGNEQFF. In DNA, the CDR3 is TGTGCCAGCAGCCACAGGGGGAAGGGGGGTAATGAGCAGTTCTTC.

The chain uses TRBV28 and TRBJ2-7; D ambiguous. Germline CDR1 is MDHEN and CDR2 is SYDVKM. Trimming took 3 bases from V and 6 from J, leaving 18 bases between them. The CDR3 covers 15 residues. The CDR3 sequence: CASSLPAGPLAEQYF. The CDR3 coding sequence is TGTGCCAGCAGTTTGCCCGCCGGCCCACTCGCCGAGCAGTACTTC.

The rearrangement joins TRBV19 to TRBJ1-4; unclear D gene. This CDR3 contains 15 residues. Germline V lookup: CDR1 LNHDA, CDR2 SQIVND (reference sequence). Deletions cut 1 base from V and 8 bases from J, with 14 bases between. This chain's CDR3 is CASSIGGTLGEKLFF. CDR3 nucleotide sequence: TGTGCCAGTAGTATAGGAGGCACCCTGGGGGAAAAACTGTTTTTT. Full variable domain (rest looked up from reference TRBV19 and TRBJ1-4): DGGITQSPKYLFRKEGQNVTLSCEQNLNHDAMYWYRQDPGQGLRLIYYSQIVNDFQKGDIAEGYSVSREKKESFPLTVTSAQKNPTAFYLCASSIGGTLGEKLFFGSGTQLSVL.

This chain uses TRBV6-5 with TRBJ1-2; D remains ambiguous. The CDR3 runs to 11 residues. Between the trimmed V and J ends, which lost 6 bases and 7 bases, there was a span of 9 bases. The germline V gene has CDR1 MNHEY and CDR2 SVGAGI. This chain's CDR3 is CASRYGPGYTF. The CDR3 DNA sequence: TGTGCCAGCAGGTATGGCCCTGGCTACACCTTC.

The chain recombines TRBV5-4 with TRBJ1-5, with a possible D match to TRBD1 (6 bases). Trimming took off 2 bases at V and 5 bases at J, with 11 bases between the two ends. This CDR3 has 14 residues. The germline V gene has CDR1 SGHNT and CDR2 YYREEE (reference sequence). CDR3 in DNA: TGTGCCAGCAGCTTAACAGGGCAATATCAGCCCCAGCATTTT. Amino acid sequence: CASSLTGQYQPQHF. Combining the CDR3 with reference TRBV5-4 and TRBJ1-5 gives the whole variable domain ETGVTQSPTHLIKTRGQQVTLRCSSQSGHNTVSWYQQALGQGPQFIFQYYREEENGRGNFPPRFSGLQFPNYSSELNVNALELDDSALYLCASSLTGQYQPQHFGDGTRLSIL.

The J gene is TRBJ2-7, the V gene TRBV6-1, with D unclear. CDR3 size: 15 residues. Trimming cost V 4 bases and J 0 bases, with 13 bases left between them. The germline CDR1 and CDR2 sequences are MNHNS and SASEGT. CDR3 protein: CASSASQHASYEQYF. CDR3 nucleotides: TGTGCCAGCAGTGCCTCCCAACACGCCTCCTACGAGCAGTACTTC.

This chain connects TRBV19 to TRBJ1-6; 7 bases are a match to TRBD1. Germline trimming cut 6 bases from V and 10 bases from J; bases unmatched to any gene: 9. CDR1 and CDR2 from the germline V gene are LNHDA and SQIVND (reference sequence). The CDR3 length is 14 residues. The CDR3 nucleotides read TGTGCCAGTAGCTCTTCAGGGGGAGGGTCACCCCTCCACTTT. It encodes CASSSSGGGSPLHF.

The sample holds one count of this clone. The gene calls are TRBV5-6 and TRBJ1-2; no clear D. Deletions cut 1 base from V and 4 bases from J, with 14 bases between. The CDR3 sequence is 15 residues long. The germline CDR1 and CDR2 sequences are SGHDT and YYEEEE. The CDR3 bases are TGTGCCAGCAGCTTGAGTCAGGCGGCGTCCTATGGCTACACCTTC. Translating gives CASSLSQAASYGYTF.

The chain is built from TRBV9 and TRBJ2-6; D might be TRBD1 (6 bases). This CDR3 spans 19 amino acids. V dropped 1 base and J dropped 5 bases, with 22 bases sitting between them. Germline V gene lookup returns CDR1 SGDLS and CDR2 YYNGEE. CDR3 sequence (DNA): TGTGCCAGCAGCGTACAAACCGGGACACGGTTCCAGAGGGCCAACGTCCTGACTTTC. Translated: CASSVQTGTRFQRANVLTF.

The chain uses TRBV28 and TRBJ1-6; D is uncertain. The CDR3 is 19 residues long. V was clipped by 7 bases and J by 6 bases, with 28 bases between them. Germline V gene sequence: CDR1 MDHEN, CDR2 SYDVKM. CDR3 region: CASTPLALVGLTPNSPLHF. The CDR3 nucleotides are TGTGCCAGCACCCCCTTGGCCCTAGTAGGCCTAACTCCTAATTCACCCCTCCACTTT. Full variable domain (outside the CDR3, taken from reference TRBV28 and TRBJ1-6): DVKVTQSSRYLVKRTGEKVFLECVQDMDHENMFWYRQDPGLGLRLIYFSYDVKMKEKGDIPEGYSVSREKKERFSLILESASTNQTSMYLCASTPLALVGLTPNSPLHFGNGTRLTVT.

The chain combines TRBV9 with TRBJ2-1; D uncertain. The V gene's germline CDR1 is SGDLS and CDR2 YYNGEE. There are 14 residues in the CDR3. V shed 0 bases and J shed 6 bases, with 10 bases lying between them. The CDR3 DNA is TGTGCCAGCAGCGTAGGGCGCCTTCCCAATGAGCAGTTCTTC. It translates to CASSVGRLPNEQFF.

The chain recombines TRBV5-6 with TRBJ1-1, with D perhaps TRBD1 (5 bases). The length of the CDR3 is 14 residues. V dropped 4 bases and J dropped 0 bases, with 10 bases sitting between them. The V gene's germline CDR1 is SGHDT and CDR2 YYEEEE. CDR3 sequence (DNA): TGTGCCAGCAGCATGGGACGTATGAACACTGAAGCTTTCTTT. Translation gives CASSMGRMNTEAFF. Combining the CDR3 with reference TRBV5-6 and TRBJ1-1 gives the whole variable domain DAGVTQSPTHLIKTRGQQVTLRCSPKSGHDTVSWYQQALGQGPQFIFQYYEEEERQRGNFPDRFSGHQFPNYSSELNVNALLLGDSALYLCASSMGRMNTEAFFGQGTRLTVV.

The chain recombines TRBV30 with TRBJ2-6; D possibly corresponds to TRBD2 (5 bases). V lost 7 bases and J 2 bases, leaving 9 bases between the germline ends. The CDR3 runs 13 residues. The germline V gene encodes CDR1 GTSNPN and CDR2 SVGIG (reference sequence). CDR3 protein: CASRVAGANVLTF. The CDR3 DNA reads TGTGCCTCGCGGGTCGCTGGGGCCAACGTCCTGACTTTC.

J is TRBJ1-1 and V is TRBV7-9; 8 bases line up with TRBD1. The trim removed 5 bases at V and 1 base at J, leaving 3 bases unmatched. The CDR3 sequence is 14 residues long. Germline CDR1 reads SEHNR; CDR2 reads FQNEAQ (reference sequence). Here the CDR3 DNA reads TGTGCCAGCAGCCCCAGGGGGCGGAACACTGAAGCTTTCTTT. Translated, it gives CASSPRGRNTEAFF.

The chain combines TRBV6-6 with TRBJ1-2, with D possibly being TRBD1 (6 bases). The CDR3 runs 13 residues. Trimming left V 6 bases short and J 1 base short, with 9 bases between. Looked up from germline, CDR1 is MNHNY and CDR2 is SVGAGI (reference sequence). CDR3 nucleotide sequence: TGTGCCAGCAGCAGGACAGTTAACTATGGCTACACCTTC. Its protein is CASSRTVNYGYTF.

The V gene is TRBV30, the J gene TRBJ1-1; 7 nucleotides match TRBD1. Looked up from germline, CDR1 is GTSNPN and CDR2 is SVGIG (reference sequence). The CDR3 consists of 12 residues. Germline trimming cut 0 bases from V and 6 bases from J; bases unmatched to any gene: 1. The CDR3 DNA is TGTGCCTGGAGTGTTGGGACAGCTGAAGCTTTCTTT. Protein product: CAWSVGTAEAFF.